The 10 T cell receptor beta chains in this list originate from one sample, sequenced in a study of blood T cell repertoires in COVID-19. The repertoire was sequenced with immunoSEQ multiplex PCR; TCRdb's copy has only in-frame clones and lacks some. The table has approximately 140,000 clones, around 80% seen once. Source material: peripheral blood. Receptor source: a human donor with acute or convalescent COVID-19. The donor label of this sample is uncertain.

The chain recombines TRBV4-3 with TRBJ1-6, with no clear D. This CDR3 has 16 residues. Looked up from germline, CDR1 is LGHNA and CDR2 is YSLEER. Trimming pared 1 base from V and 10 bases from J, leaving 17 bases between. The CDR3 DNA follows: TGCGCCAGCAGCCAAGCCCTGGCCTCGGGAAGGTCACCCCTCCACTTT. It codes for CASSQALASGRSPLHF.

In its sample, this clone was seen a few times. V usage is TRBV5-6 and J usage is TRBJ1-2; possibly TRBD1 for D (5 bases). The CDR3 totals 13 residues. Germline CDR1 SGHDT, CDR2 YYEEEE. Trimming stripped 2 bases from V and 7 bases from J, with 12 bases between. The CDR3 nucleotides read TGTGCCAGCAGCTTTTCGGACACTCGTGGCTACACCTTC. This codes for CASSFSDTRGYTF. The variable domain in full, with the rest retrieved from reference TRBV5-6 and TRBJ1-2, is DAGVTQSPTHLIKTRGQQVTLRCSPKSGHDTVSWYQQALGQGPQFIFQYYEEEERQRGNFPDRFSGHQFPNYSSELNVNALLLGDSALYLCASSFSDTRGYTFGSGTRLTVV.

The chain carries TRBV4-3 and TRBJ1-1; a possible D gene is TRBD1 (6 bases). V lost 4 bases and J 0 bases, leaving 12 bases between the germline ends. The CDR3 consists of 15 residues. The germline V gene has CDR1 LGHNA and CDR2 YSLEER. CDR3 bases: TGCGCCAGCAGCCTTGAAACAGGGATGAACACTGAAGCTTTCTTT. This sequence encodes CASSLETGMNTEAFF.

This sequence joins TRBV5-1 and TRBJ1-1; D perhaps matches TRBD1 (6 bases). Germline CDR1 and CDR2: SGHRS and YFSETQ. The CDR3 runs 15 residues. The V end was cut by 0 bases, the J end by 1 base, with 10 bases between. The CDR3 nucleotides are TGCGCCAGCAGCTTGGACAGGGCAGGGAACACTGAAGCTTTCTTT. Translation gives CASSLDRAGNTEAFF.

The V and J genes are TRBV5-1 and TRBJ2-7, with D possibly matching TRBD1 (5 bases). CDR1 and CDR2 (germline): SGHRS, YFSETQ. Trimming removed 5 bases at V and 6 bases at J, with 21 bases between. There are 15 residues in the CDR3. CDR3 DNA: TGCGCCAGCAGGTCGGACAATTTCGGACGAAGCGAGCAGTACTTC. This encodes CASRSDNFGRSEQYF. The full variable domain, in which reference TRBV5-1 and TRBJ2-7 provide the parts outside the CDR3, is KAGVTQTPRYLIKTRGQQVTLSCSPISGHRSVSWYQQTPGQGLQFLFEYFSETQRNKGNFPGRFSGRQFSNSRSEMNVSTLELGDSALYLCASRSDNFGRSEQYFGPGTRLTVT.

The J gene is TRBJ1-5, the V gene TRBV30; unclear D gene. Germline values: CDR1 GTSNPN, CDR2 SVGIG (reference sequence). Trimming stripped 2 bases from V and 1 base from J, with 12 bases between. This CDR3 has 15 residues. The CDR3: CAWSTQVRSNQPQHF. The CDR3 coding sequence is TGTGCCTGGAGTACACAAGTGAGGAGCAATCAGCCCCAGCATTTT.

This clone was found many times. This rearrangement joins TRBV5-1 to TRBJ2-7; 16 bases are shared with TRBD2. This CDR3 has 17 residues. With 9 bases clipped from V and 5 bases from J, the junction kept 14 bases outside the gene matches. From germline, CDR1 is SGHRS and CDR2 YFSETQ. The CDR3: CATSPGTSGGAGHEQYF. DNA for the CDR3: TGCGCCACCAGTCCCGGGACTAGCGGGGGGGCCGGGCACGAGCAGTACTTC.

This clone was seen more than once but under ten times. V and J are TRBV2 and TRBJ1-6; 11 bases line up with TRBD1. Trimming removed 10 bases from V and 8 bases from J; junction bases left unmatched: 4. Germline V gene lookup returns CDR1 SNHLY and CDR2 FYNNEI. This CDR3 is 13 amino acids long. CDR3 residues: CATSGQGDSPLHF. CDR3 nucleotide sequence: TGTGCCACCTCGGGACAGGGGGATTCACCCCTCCACTTT.

This CDR3 is CASSRVWDRGYEQYF. CDR3 DNA: TGTGCCAGCAGCCGGGTGTGGGACAGGGGTTACGAGCAGTACTTC. This chain connects TRBV7-2 to TRBJ2-7; 10 nucleotides align to TRBD1. Unmatched junction bases numbered 8, after V lost 5 bases and J lost 4 bases. The CDR3 sequence is 15 residues long. Germline V CDR1 and CDR2: SGHTA, FQGNSA.

V is TRBV7-2 and J is TRBJ1-2; 7 nucleotides line up with TRBD1. The V gene's germline CDR1 is SGHTA and CDR2 FQGNSA. V was pared by 5 bases and J by 3 bases, with 6 bases of the junction left unmatched. The CDR3 is 14 residues long. The CDR3 loop is CASSLPGQYYGYTF. CDR3 nucleotides: TGTGCCAGCAGCCTTCCGGGACAGTACTATGGCTACACCTTC.